The clone carrying this TCR beta chain was observed a few times. TCRdb's table, derived via immunoSEQ multiplex PCR, lists solely in-frame clones and lacks some. This table has around 980,000 clones, around 78% appearing once. The record originates from a study of shared clonotypes between healthy human individuals. Germline assignment: CDR1 GTSNPN and CDR2 SVGIG (reference sequence). This CDR3 region has 13 residues. V gave up 2 bases and J gave up 1 base, with 8 bases separating them. Sequencing used memory CD4+ T cells from PBMCs. Subset denoted: CD45RA-negative fraction. The clonotype originates from a man younger than 30 in good health. Some clones in this sample may be carry-over from other donors' samples. This chain links TRBV30 with TRBJ1-1; no firm D call. The CDR3 sequence: CAWSLGGNTEAFF. The CDR3 bases are TGTGCCTGGAGTTTAGGTGGGAACACTGAAGCTTTCTTT.